This T cell receptor (beta chain) was sequenced in a study of Graves' ophthalmopathy and Graves' hyperthyroidism. This clonotype was seen ten or more times. None of the included patients had other autoimmune diseases, uncontrolled infections, pregnancy or lactation, as these led to exclusion. Diagnostic conclusions were grounded in clinical symptoms, serum thyroxine, TRAb, thyroid ultrasound and orbital computed tomography. V was cut by 3 bases and J by 1 base, with 11 bases left in between. The CDR3 extends over 14 amino acids. In germline, CDR1 is SGHRS, CDR2 YFSETQ. RNA transcripts served as template for amplifying TCR beta CDR3 sequences. HTBI primers primed a first-round RT-PCR, and a second-round multiplex PCR followed. TCRdb independently ran MiXCR on the multiplex PCR reads; one entry per CDR3 protein. The data contain 900,000 to 1,200,000 distinct CDR3 sequences, 36% of them singletons.

The V call is TRBV5-1, the J call TRBJ2-7; weak D call: TRBD1 (5 bases). The sequencing sample was made of peripheral blood or thyroid tissue (not recorded which). The source is an adult man with Graves' hyperthyroidism. For the CDR3, the DNA is TGCGCCAGCAGCTCGGACATTTTTTCCTACGAGCAGTACTTC. Translating gives CASSSDIFSYEQYF.